This record looks at one T cell receptor (beta chain) sequence and its context. Its cognate antigen has yet to be identified. Within one base of it there is no much larger clone, and no base qualities were kept. Each collaborating institution followed its own protocols to collect whole blood in K2EDTA tubes. Collaborator samples were shipped for TCRbeta analysis as frozen whole blood, isolated PBMCs, or DNA extracted from either sample type. This entry belongs to a study of blood T cell repertoires in COVID-19 (dated by TCRdb to about 2020). Some background on the complete study: Samples from collaborators originated in the United States, Italy and Spain and spanned both the acute and convalescent phases of COVID-19. The prospective study material was composed of cDNA or gDNA derived from T cells, B-cell-depleted T cells, or PBMCs. Subjects who had been exposed to COVID-19, were actively infected with it, or had recovered from it provided the deeply sampled blood TCRbeta repertoires that made up the dataset. The repertoires were released in a freely available public database intended as a resource for research on the immune response to SARS-CoV-2. The samples were drawn from two sources: the first 160 participants of the ongoing ImmuneRACE study, and 1,200 or so subjects contributed by 6 global collaborators. A de-identified subject ID, COVID-19 status, age in years and sex were almost always included in the sample metadata. Where available, HLA class I and class II types were obtained from metadata supplied by the sample provider rather than from assay-based typing.

General findings and caveats noted by the study authors: How much clinical and demographic metadata was included differed by source and by participant, and the metadata was provided uncurated.

The cysteine opens and the phenylalanine closes a CDR3 of 13 amino acids. The read is trimmed to its CDR3 DNA, 39 bases read in frame from base 1. CDR1 and CDR2, per the germline V gene (reference sequence), are SGHKS and YYEKEE. V drops 1 base and J drops 6 bases, leaving 10 bases in between. TCRbeta CDR3 regions were amplified from genomic DNA by means of the immunoSEQ Assay, a bias-controlled multiplex PCR. As for the authors' bioinformatics: Within the assay, amplification of reference gene primers was used to estimate how many nucleated cells each sample contained. To quantify the absolute abundance of each unique TCRbeta CDR3 rearrangement, sequence reads were collapsed and filtered. For each sample, productive Simpson clonality was calculated by taking the square root of Simpson's diversity index across productive rearrangements. The immuneACCESS repertoire file appears here via TCRdb, limited to in-frame rearrangements. These files lack a portion of the clones; in checked studies, under half of the deficit traces to unresolved V genes, and the cause of the others is not known. Clone size and V and J calls were adopted from that table, with D and trimming inferred from the DNA. The sample includes 55,000 to 85,000 clones, with around nine tenths observed a single time. The ten biggest clones cover about a tenth of the sample.

The sequencing sample was made of peripheral blood. This clonotype was obtained from a young woman with acute or convalescent COVID-19. The rearrangement joined TRBV5-5 to TRBJ1-1; the D gene identity is not certain. The nucleotide sequence reads TGTGCCAGCAGCTTGATCTGGCACGCTGAAGCTTTCTTT. Its product reads: CASSLIWHAEAFF. This CDR3, with the reference TRBV5-5 and TRBJ1-1 proteins standing in past its ends, gives the full variable domain DAGVTQSPTHLIKTRGQQVTLRCSPISGHKSVSWYQQVLGQGPQFIFQYYEKEERGRGNFPDRFSARQFPNYSSELNVNALLLGDSALYLCASSLIWHAEAFFGQGTRLTVV.